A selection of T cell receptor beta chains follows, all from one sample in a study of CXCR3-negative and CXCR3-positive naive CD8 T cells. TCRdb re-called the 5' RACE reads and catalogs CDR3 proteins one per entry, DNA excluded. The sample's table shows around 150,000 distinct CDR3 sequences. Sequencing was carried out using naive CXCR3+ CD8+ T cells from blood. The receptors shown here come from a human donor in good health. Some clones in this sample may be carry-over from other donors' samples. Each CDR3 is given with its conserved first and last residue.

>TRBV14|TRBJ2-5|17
CASSQEKRPGEGETQYF
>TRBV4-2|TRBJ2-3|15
CASSQETSGRNTQYF
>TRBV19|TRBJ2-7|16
CASSSVVGTGAYEQYF
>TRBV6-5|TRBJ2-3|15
CASRSLAGVTDTQYF
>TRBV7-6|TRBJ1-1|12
CASSLMGGEAFF
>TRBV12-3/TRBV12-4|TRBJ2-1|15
CASSLVWVPYNEQFF
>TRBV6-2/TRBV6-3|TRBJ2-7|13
CASSYGGSYEQYF
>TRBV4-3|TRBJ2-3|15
CASSQDTSGADTQYF
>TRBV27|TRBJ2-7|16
CASSLRGGTGGYEQYF
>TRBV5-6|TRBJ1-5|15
CASSLALGRPQPQHF
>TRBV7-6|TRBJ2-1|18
CASSSNHPSSGGGNEQFF
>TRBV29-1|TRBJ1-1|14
CSVEVGRGGTEAFF
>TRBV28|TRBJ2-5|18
CASSLPTSGRGAKETQYF
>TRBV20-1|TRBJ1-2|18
CSARDSMVKASGNYGYTF
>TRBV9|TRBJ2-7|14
CASSVGDISYEQYF
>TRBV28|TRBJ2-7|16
CASSLSSLSGAYEQYF
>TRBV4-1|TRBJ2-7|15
CASSLKRRETDEQYF
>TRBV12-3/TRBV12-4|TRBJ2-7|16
CASSFTGDPTSYEQYF
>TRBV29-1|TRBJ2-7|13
CSVEVGLGDEQYF
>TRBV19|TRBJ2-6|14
CASSPSSGANVLTF
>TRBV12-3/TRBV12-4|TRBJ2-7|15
CASSPSAPASYEQYF
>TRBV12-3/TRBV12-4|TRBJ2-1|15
CASSSSRSSYNEQFF
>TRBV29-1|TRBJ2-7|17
CSVGTSGALSPAYEQYF
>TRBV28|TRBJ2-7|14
CASGTRGTGYERYF
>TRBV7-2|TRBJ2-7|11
CASSLADEQYF
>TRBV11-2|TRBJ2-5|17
CASSLVYGKRGQETQYF
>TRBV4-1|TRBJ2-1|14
CASSHGIGNNEQFF
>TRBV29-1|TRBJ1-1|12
CSVHTSGTEAFF
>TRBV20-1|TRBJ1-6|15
CSANGGQGLNSPLHF
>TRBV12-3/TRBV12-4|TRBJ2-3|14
CASKDTSDPDTQYF
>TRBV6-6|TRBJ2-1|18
CASSYSSPGRPGYNEQFF
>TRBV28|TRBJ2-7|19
CASSWAISSGRATPGEQYF
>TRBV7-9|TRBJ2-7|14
CASSTPGQGYEQYF
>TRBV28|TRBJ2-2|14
CASRIGVNTGELFF
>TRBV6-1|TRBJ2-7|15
CASSEETGNFHEQYF
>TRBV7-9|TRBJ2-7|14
CASSAPGGAYEQYF
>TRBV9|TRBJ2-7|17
CASSVASGGAGLYEQYF
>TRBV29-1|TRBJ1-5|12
CSVGTANQPQHF
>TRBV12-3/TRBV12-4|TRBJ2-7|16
CASSFTREIITYEQYF
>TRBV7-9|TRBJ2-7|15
CASSFALGGSDEQYF
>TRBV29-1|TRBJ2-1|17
CSVEDWFVTGGYNEQFF
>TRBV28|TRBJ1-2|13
CASSLILNYGYTF
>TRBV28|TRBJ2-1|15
CASSFRSPGGGEQFF
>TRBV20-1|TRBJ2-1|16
CSARHGRDRVYNEQFF